This T cell receptor beta chain came from a study of identical twins (dated by TCRdb to 2016 to 2018). At the level of the whole study: To test whether fetal clonotypes persist, the study used deep sequencing on TCR alpha and beta repertoires from monozygotic twins, unrelated adults of various ages, and cord blood. Replicate twin experiments were performed at different times using different library preparation protocols to rule out contamination. General findings and caveats noted by the study authors: Because the same donors could not be followed over many years, the conclusions relied on cross-sectional statistical analysis. Invariant T cells such as MAIT and iNKT could partly confound zero-insertion analyses, though diverse VJ usage argued against this for most clonotypes. Compared with coincidental sharing between unrelated individuals, out-of-frame TCR alpha sequences shared between twins showed an excess of sequences with low generation probability. Abundant cord blood beta clonotypes carried fewer insertions; young adult naive repertoires showed a weaker similar trend, while memory repertoires showed none. Recombination models systematically underestimated out-of-frame TCR alpha sharing in monozygotic twins but agreed with sharing between unrelated individuals. A weaker excess of twin sharing was found in beta out-of-frame sequences because the signal-to-noise ratio was lowered by fewer shared sequences.

Via the germline V gene (reference sequence), CDR1 is SEHNR and CDR2 FQNEAQ. V is reduced by 2 bases and J by 5 bases, leaving a spacing of 12 bases between them. From cysteine to phenylalanine, the CDR3 is 14 amino acids long. The DNA shown is the 42-base CDR3, in frame from base 1. All donors were healthy Caucasians. Three pairs of female monozygotic twins, all aged about 18 to 30 years, were included in the twin cohort. Positive isolation kits from Invitrogen were used to isolate CD4+ and CD8+ T cell populations. With respect to this clonotype: Its specific antigen is unknown. Per-base qualities were not stored, and no clone one base away is much larger.

The protocol used for the library was 5' RACE. Data came from an Illumina HiSeq 2000. Template switching added a universal primer binding site, and the final cDNA carried a unique molecular identifier that allowed TCR cDNA molecules to be counted accurately. First-strand cDNA for TCR alpha and beta chains was synthesized from specific primers in the conserved constant-segment region. To control for contamination, every cDNA library carried two barcodes: a SMART-Mk sample barcode plus Illumina barcodes. TruSeq adapter sequences, together with Illumina sample barcodes, were added in two successive PCR steps. TCR alpha and beta cDNA libraries were sequenced on the Illumina HiSeq platform with custom primers. Regarding the original processing steps: Unique molecular identifiers were extracted from raw reads with MiGEC, and CDR3 positions were determined with MiXCR. Recombination models were inferred per individual with the repgenHMM and IGoR tools using an EM algorithm. The analysis of shared clonotypes was done with the tcR package in R, with sharing normalized by the product of cloneset sizes. To study raw recombination without the effects of thymic and clonal selection, out-of-frame nonproductive sequences were analyzed. TCRdb took the public reads, trimmed them with fastp at Q25, ran MiXCR for clone calling and kept in-frame beta chains. Under each unique CDR3 protein, matching rows form one entry showing the most common genes and DNA. The authors' filters were not applied to this entry. In this sample the table shows about 490,000 distinct CDR3 sequences, nearly 15% of which occur a single time. The ten largest clones take up roughly 0.42% of the sample.

The same data also contributed to another study, on yellow fever vaccine responses in identical twins. According to the second study: The authors reported that the T cell response to vaccination in identical twins appeared partly convergent and partly personalized. In the study, vaccine-responding T cell clones were precisely tracked in identical twins.

Source material: CD4+ T cells sorted from blood. This clonotype originated in a woman under 30 in good health. The V gene is TRBV7-9 and the J gene is TRBJ2-5; TRBD2 might be the D gene, on 5 matching bases. The DNA sequence follows: TGTGCCAGCAGCTTAACTAGTAGGGCGGAGACCCAGTACTTC. Translated, this is CASSLTSRAETQYF.